This T cell receptor beta chain was sequenced during a study of T cells in women clearing cervical HPV infection. As to this clone: Read data end 3 residues before the CDR3 end; the end is taken from the germline J gene.

Trimming shortened V by 2 bases and J by 6 bases, and 7 bases separated the two germline ends. This CDR3 spans 12 amino acids. Germline V gene data show CDR1 as SGHDT and CDR2 as YYEEEE. Sequencing used immunoSEQ multiplex PCR; TCRdb keeps in-frame clones, though not all of them. This sample's table reports about 34,000 clones. The chain has TRBV5-6 and TRBJ2-3; no clear D. Sequenced: blood buffy coat. This clonotype was sampled from a woman between 18 and 70 years old with a cervical HPV16 infection that either progressed to CIN3+ or cleared (not recorded which). The DNA read from the CDR3 is TGTGCCAGCAGCTTCCGTCTGGATACG. Its translation is CASSFRLDT. The CDR3 in full is CASSFRLDTQYF.